This T cell receptor (beta chain) was captured by sequencing in a study of radiotherapy plus CTLA-4 blockade in lung cancer. Produced via immunoSEQ multiplex PCR; TCRdb's table is partial and in-frame only. The sample carries around 45,000 clones, about 70% recorded once. There are a few counts of this clone. CDR1 and CDR2 from the germline V gene are LNHDA and SQIVND (reference sequence). V lost 3 bases and J lost 3, with 11 bases in between. The CDR3 spans 14 residues. In chemo-refractory metastatic non-small-cell lung cancer, patients got ipilimumab CTLA-4 blockade together with focal radiation. V usage is TRBV19 and J usage is TRBJ1-1; D call uncertain. The source is a human donor with non-small cell lung cancer who had a partial response to radiotherapy plus ipilimumab. Sequencing used peripheral blood, obtained from a patient treated with radiotherapy plus ipilimumab. In DNA form, the CDR3 reads TGTGCCAGTAGTATGCGGGGATTAGACACTGAAGCTTTCTTT. Its protein is CASSMRGLDTEAFF.